One and the same sample provided the 2 T cell receptor beta chains below, sequenced in a study of T-cell reconstitution after alpha-beta-depleted transplantation in children. TCRbeta library construction was performed incorporating unique molecular identifiers. TCRdb ran MiXCR on the PCR reads and lists one entry per CDR3 protein. The sample carries about 580,000 distinct CDR3 sequences, more than 20% recorded once. The starting material was PBMCs, mostly from graft donor cells, obtained 360 days after TCRalphabeta/CD19-depleted stem cell transplant. The receptors shown here come from a boy under two years old who had a stem cell transplant for acute myeloid leukemia, so the T cells may come from the graft donor.

This clonotype appeared many times. This chain's CDR3 is CSALDRGRGVTTDTQYF. CDR3 nucleotides: TGCAGTGCACTGGACAGGGGGCGCGGGGTCACCACAGATACGCAGTATTTT. This chain uses TRBV20-1 with TRBJ2-3; 11 bases map to TRBD1. This CDR3 has 17 residues. CDR1 is DFQATT and CDR2 is SNEGSKA in the germline V gene (reference sequence). V was pared by 6 bases and J by 2 bases, with 13 bases of the junction left unmatched.

This clonotype was counted ten times or more. V is TRBV11-2 and J is TRBJ2-1; D unclear. The CDR3 is 14 residues long. Deletions cut 4 bases from V and 3 bases from J, with 10 bases between. From germline, CDR1 is SGHAT and CDR2 FQNNGV. CDR3 DNA sequence: TGTGCCAGCAGCTCCCGGGTGATCTACAATGAGCAGTTCTTC. It yields the protein CASSSRVIYNEQFF.